This T cell receptor (beta chain) came from a study of blood T cells in healthy people across ages. A second PCR of about 7 to 12 cycles used a sample-barcoded 5' primer and a J-beta primer mix. TCRdb processed the 5' RACE reads anew with MiXCR; each CDR3 protein has one entry. The table has 550,000 to 700,000 distinct CDR3 sequences, approximately 25% seen once. Whole-study results and caveats: Estimates of diversity drawn from one million T cells were considered underestimates. Long-lived donors exceeded aged donors in naive CD4+ cells and diversity. Conclusively comparing naive with antigen-experienced cells was impossible with unsorted PBMCs.

Germline V gene lookup returns CDR1 DFQATT and CDR2 SNEGSKA (reference sequence). V lost 1 base to trimming and J lost 6 bases; unmatched junction nucleotides: 6. This CDR3 has 16 residues. This clonotype appeared a few times. Its antigen is still unknown. The chain has TRBV20-1 and TRBJ2-2; 12 bases match TRBD2. This sequence was found in a woman in her 70s in good health. Sequencing was performed on blood. The CDR3 sequence is CSARGLAGALAGELFF. CDR3 DNA sequence: TGCAGTGCTAGAGGACTAGCGGGGGCCCTGGCCGGGGAGCTGTTTTTT.